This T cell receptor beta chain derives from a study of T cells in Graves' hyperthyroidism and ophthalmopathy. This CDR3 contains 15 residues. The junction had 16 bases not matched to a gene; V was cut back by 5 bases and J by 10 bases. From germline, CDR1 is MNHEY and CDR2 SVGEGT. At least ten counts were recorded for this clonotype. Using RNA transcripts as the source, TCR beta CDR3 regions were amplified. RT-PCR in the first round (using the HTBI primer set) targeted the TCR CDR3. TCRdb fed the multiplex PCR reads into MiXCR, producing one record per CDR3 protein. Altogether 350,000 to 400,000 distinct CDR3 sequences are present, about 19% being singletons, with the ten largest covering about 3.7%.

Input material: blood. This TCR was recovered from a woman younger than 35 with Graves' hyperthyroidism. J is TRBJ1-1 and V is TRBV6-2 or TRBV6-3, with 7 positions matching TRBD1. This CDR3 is CASSPPRDSYQPAFF. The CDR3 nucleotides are TGTGCCAGCAGTCCTCCCCGGGACAGTTATCAGCCAGCTTTCTTT.